This TCR beta chain is from a study of brain T cells in children with intractable seizures. General observations from the study: Absence of clones before surgery may stem from lower sequencing depth. Patients' HCMV serostatus was unknown; virus specificity rests on CDR3 similarity alone.

Assay: immunoSEQ multiplex PCR; the TCRdb copy retains only in-frame clones and omits some. The repertoire holds 78,000 or so clones, with around 90% as singletons. About this clone: Its antigen is not known.

Germline V gene sequence: CDR1 KGHDR, CDR2 SFDVKD. The CDR3 has 14 residues. Deletions cut 0 bases from V and 8 bases from J, with 10 bases between. Sequencing was limited to surgery cases with top T cell transcript signatures in brain tissue. Pre-surgery treatment included at least one anti-epileptic drug. This sequence was found in a girl aged 2-10 years with Rasmussen encephalitis and intractable seizures. J is TRBJ1-5 and V is TRBV24-1; D gene ambiguous. The sequencing used peripheral blood, collected at surgery. The CDR3 loop reads CATSDLGGREPQHF. The CDR3 DNA reads as TGTGCCACCAGTGATTTGGGTGGTCGTGAGCCCCAGCATTTT.